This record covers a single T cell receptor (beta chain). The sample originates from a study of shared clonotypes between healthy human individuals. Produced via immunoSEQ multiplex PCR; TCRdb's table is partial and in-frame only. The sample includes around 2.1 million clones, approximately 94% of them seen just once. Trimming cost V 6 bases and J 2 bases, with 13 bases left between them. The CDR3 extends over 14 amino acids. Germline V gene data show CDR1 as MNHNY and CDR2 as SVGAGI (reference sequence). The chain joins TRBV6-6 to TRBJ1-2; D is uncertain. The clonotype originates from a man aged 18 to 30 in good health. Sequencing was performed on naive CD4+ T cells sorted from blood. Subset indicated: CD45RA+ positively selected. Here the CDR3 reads CASSHPGGNYGYTF. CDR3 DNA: TGTGCCAGCAGCCACCCCGGCGGAAACTATGGCTACACCTTC.